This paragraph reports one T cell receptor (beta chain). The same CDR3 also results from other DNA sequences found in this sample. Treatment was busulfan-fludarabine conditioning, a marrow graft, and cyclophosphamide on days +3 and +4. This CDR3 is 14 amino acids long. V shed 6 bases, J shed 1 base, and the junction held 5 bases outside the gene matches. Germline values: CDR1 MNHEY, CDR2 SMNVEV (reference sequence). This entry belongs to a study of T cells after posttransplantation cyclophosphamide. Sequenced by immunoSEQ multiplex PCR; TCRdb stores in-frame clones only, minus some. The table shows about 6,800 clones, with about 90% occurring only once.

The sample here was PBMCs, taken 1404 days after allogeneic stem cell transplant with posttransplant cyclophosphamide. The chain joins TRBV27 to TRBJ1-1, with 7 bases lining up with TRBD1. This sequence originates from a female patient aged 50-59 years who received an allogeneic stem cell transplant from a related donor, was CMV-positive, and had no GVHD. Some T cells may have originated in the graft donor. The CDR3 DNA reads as TGTGCCAGCAGCCTGACAGGGTGGAACACTGAAGCTTTCTTT. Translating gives CASSLTGWNTEAFF.